A single sample is the source of the 20 T cell receptor beta chains below, sequenced in a study of follicular helper T cells after annual influenza vaccination. Sample time point: 2014-2015 season, pre-vaccination. Method: immunoSEQ multiplex PCR; TCRdb's copy keeps in-frame clones and lacks some. Among roughly 2,300 clones, 70% to 90% were seen once, and the ten largest hold 2% to 3%. Specimen: CXCR5+ CD38+ circulating T follicular helper cells from blood, collected on the day of influenza vaccination. The sample's subset: circulating Tfh, non-naive CD4+CXCR5+PD-1+ (ICOS+CD38+ or ICOS-CD38-). The origin of the receptors is an adult who received the influenza vaccine.

V usage is TRBV18 and J usage is TRBJ1-2, with 12 bases fitting TRBD1. Germline trimming cut 2 bases from V and 8 bases from J; bases unmatched to any gene: 15. Germline V lookup: CDR1 KGHSH, CDR2 LQKENI. This CDR3 region has 18 residues. In DNA form, the CDR3 reads TGTGCCAGCTCACCATCAGGAGGCCGGGACAGGGGGCGGTCGGGCTACACCTTC. Translated: CASSPSGGRDRGRSGYTF.

The chain couples TRBV11-3 to TRBJ2-3; 14 bases are a match to TRBD2. This CDR3 region has 16 residues. The V segment lost 3 bases and the J segment 4 bases; nucleotides outside the gene matches: 3. Germline V gene sequence: CDR1 SGHNT, CDR2 YENEEA. The DNA for the CDR3 is TGTGCCAGCAGCTTCGGGACTAGCGGGAGATCAGATACGCAGTATTTT. This codes for CASSFGTSGRSDTQYF.

J is TRBJ2-1 and V is TRBV28; maybe TRBD2 (5 bases). Trimming shortened V by 5 bases and J by 0 bases, and 8 bases separated the two germline ends. This CDR3 comprises 14 residues. Germline V gene lookup returns CDR1 MDHEN and CDR2 SYDVKM. CDR3 sequence (DNA): TGTGCCAGCAGTATCGCGGGCTCCTACAATGAGCAGTTCTTC. Its translation: CASSIAGSYNEQFF.

The gene calls are TRBV28 and TRBJ1-2; 9 positions match TRBD1. The CDR3 extends over 14 amino acids. V lost 6 bases and J lost 8; bases outside the gene matches: 10. The germline gives CDR1 MDHEN, CDR2 SYDVKM. CDR3: CASRRLHRGQGYTF. CDR3 DNA sequence: TGTGCCAGCAGGAGACTTCACAGGGGGCAGGGCTACACCTTC.

This chain links TRBV4-1 with TRBJ2-3; TRBD1 agrees at 10 bases. The CDR3 is 17 residues long. With 2 bases clipped from V and 4 bases from J, the junction kept 9 bases outside the gene matches. Germline V CDR1 and CDR2: MGHRA, YSYEKL. The CDR3 protein is CASSQPPRDRGSDTQYF. The CDR3 DNA reads as TGCGCCAGCAGCCAACCCCCCCGGGACAGGGGTTCAGATACGCAGTATTTT.

The chain joins TRBV10-3 to TRBJ1-4; D is ambiguous. V was clipped by 11 bases and J by 2 bases, with 9 bases between them. Germline loops: CDR1 ENHRY, CDR2 SYGVKD. This CDR3 contains 12 residues. CDR3 sequence reads: CAARSTNEKLFF. CDR3 in DNA: TGTGCCGCACGGAGCACTAATGAAAAACTGTTTTTT.

The rearrangement links TRBV6-1 to TRBJ1-1, with TRBD1 as a possible D gene (5 bases). The germline V and J ends were trimmed by 2 bases and 3 bases, with 13 bases remaining between them. Per the germline V gene, CDR1 is MNHNS and CDR2 is SASEGT. The CDR3 contains 15 residues. The CDR3 loop is CASSESGGGYTEAFF. Here the CDR3 DNA reads TGTGCCAGCAGTGAAAGTGGGGGGGGATACACTGAAGCTTTCTTT.

In its sample, this clone was seen a few times. V usage is TRBV19 and J usage is TRBJ1-1; the D is unclear. V was pared by 4 bases and J by 5 bases, with 14 bases between. This CDR3 is built from 14 residues. Germline V gives CDR1 LNHDA, CDR2 SQIVND (reference sequence). The CDR3: CASSTLSGGTEAFF. The CDR3 DNA reads as TGTGCCAGTAGTACACTATCGGGTGGGACTGAAGCTTTCTTT.

As for this clone: Other nucleotide sequences from this sample produce the same CDR3. This chain links TRBV5-1 with TRBJ2-5; TRBD1 is a possible D gene (5 bases). This CDR3 region has 14 residues. The V and J ends lost 3 bases and 0 bases respectively, with 9 bases between them. CDR1 and CDR2 (germline): SGHRS, YFSETQ. The CDR3 protein is CASSSGQYQETQYF. As DNA, the CDR3 is TGCGCCAGCAGCTCAGGACAATACCAAGAGACCCAGTACTTC. The full variable domain, completed using reference TRBV5-1 and TRBJ2-5, is KAGVTQTPRYLIKTRGQQVTLSCSPISGHRSVSWYQQTPGQGLQFLFEYFSETQRNKGNFPGRFSGRQFSNSRSEMNVSTLELGDSALYLCASSSGQYQETQYFGPGTRLLVL.

The V gene is TRBV5-5, the J gene TRBJ2-3; 9 bases align to TRBD2. There are 16 residues in the CDR3. Germline lookup yields CDR1 SGHKS and CDR2 YYEKEE (reference sequence). Unmatched junction bases numbered 8, after V lost 1 base and J lost 5 bases. The chain's CDR3 is CASSLFGGRGVDTQYF. The CDR3, as DNA: TGTGCCAGCAGCTTGTTCGGCGGGAGGGGAGTAGATACGCAGTATTTT.

The CDR3, as DNA: TGTGCCAGCAGCTTAAACGGGAAGGAGACCCAGTACTTC. As protein: CASSLNGKETQYF. This sequence joins TRBV11-3 and TRBJ2-5; TRBD2 might be the D (5 bases). The CDR3 is made up of 13 amino acids. The germline V and J ends were trimmed by 2 bases and 5 bases, with 9 bases remaining between them. The germline gives CDR1 SGHNT, CDR2 YENEEA.

V and J are TRBV5-6 and TRBJ2-1; TRBD1 matches at 8 bases. The CDR3 is 16 amino acids. Germline CDR1 is SGHDT and CDR2 is YYEEEE. V trimming: 0 bases; J trimming: 3 bases; junction bases outside the gene matches: 5. This chain's CDR3 is CASSLASGTGYNEQFF. In nucleotides, the CDR3 is TGTGCCAGCAGCTTGGCTTCCGGGACAGGCTACAATGAGCAGTTCTTC.

The chain combines TRBV29-1 with TRBJ2-1; 8 positions match TRBD2. V dropped 4 bases and J dropped 9; count of bases not matched to a gene: 11. The CDR3 is 14 amino acids. Germline CDR1 and CDR2: SQVTM and ANQGSEA. As DNA, the CDR3 is TGCAGCGTTGGATACGGGAGGGCCGGGGGTGAGCAGTTCTTC. Its protein product is CSVGYGRAGGEQFF.

The rearrangement joins TRBV7-6 to TRBJ2-7; unclear D gene. The V and J ends lost 5 bases and 3 bases respectively, with 5 bases between them. Germline V gene sequence: CDR1 SGHVS, CDR2 FNYEAQ. This CDR3 has 11 residues. The CDR3 DNA sequence: TGTGCCAGCAGCCCCGGCTACGAGCAGTACTTC. Its translation is CASSPGYEQYF. The full variable domain, its missing parts supplied by reference TRBV7-6 and TRBJ2-7, is GAGVSQSPRYKVTKRGQDVALRCDPISGHVSLYWYRQALGQGPEFLTYFNYEAQQDKSGLPNDRFSAERPEGSISTLTIQRTEQRDSAMYRCASSPGYEQYFGPGTRLTVT.

This clone appeared a single time. The chain carries TRBV6-6 and TRBJ2-7, with D perhaps TRBD1 (6 bases). V was shortened by 10 bases and J by 2 bases, with 15 bases between the two germline ends. Germline V lookup: CDR1 MNHNY, CDR2 SVGAGI (reference sequence). This CDR3 has 13 amino acids. In DNA, the CDR3 is TGTGCCACCCCGGAGGCAGGGGCCTACGAGCAGTACTTC. Amino acid sequence: CATPEAGAYEQYF.

The chain employs TRBV5-4 and TRBJ2-2; D may be TRBD2 (5 bases). The CDR3 has 15 residues. Germline CDR1 SGHNT, CDR2 YYREEE (reference sequence). Trimming left V 2 bases short and J 7 bases short, with 15 bases between. The CDR3 is CASSFVGRNGGELFF. CDR3 coding DNA: TGTGCCAGCAGCTTCGTAGGGAGAAACGGCGGGGAGCTGTTTTTT.

This chain uses TRBV28 with TRBJ1-6; TRBD1 matches 11 bases. Germline lookup yields CDR1 MDHEN and CDR2 SYDVKM. The CDR3 contains 13 residues. J lost 10 bases, V lost 7 bases, and 3 bases had no gene match. The CDR3, as DNA: TGTGCCAGCAAGGGACAGGGGGGATCACCCCTCCACTTT. It yields the protein CASKGQGGSPLHF. The whole variable domain, remainder taken from reference TRBV28 and TRBJ1-6, is DVKVTQSSRYLVKRTGEKVFLECVQDMDHENMFWYRQDPGLGLRLIYFSYDVKMKEKGDIPEGYSVSREKKERFSLILESASTNQTSMYLCASKGQGGSPLHFGNGTRLTVT.

This clone came up a few times. The chain uses TRBV19 and TRBJ2-2; possibly TRBD1 for D (5 bases). The CDR3 is 15 amino acids. Germline V gene data show CDR1 as LNHDA and CDR2 as SQIVND (reference sequence). Trimming left V 6 bases short and J 5 bases short, with 16 bases between. The CDR3 here is CASRGQERTTGELFF. The CDR3 nucleotides are TGTGCCAGTAGGGGGCAGGAGAGAACAACCGGGGAGCTGTTTTTT.

This chain links TRBV10-3 with TRBJ2-7; the D gene is possibly TRBD1 (7 bases). The CDR3 loop spans 15 amino acids. Germline V CDR1 and CDR2: ENHRY, SYGVKD. V gave up 4 bases and J gave up 5 bases, with 18 bases separating them. DNA for the CDR3: TGTGCCATCAGTGCCCCCGGGCAGGGGGGACACGAGCAGTACTTC. Translating gives CAISAPGQGGHEQYF.

This rearrangement joins TRBV5-1 to TRBJ2-3, with a possible D match to TRBD2 (6 bases). The CDR3 is 16 residues long. Germline V lookup: CDR1 SGHRS, CDR2 YFSETQ. V shed 4 bases and J shed 1 base, with 16 bases lying between them. CDR3 residues: CASSPEEGWGTDTQYF. The CDR3 DNA reads TGCGCCAGCAGCCCCGAGGAGGGGTGGGGCACAGATACGCAGTATTTT. Full variable domain (outside the CDR3, taken from reference TRBV5-1 and TRBJ2-3): KAGVTQTPRYLIKTRGQQVTLSCSPISGHRSVSWYQQTPGQGLQFLFEYFSETQRNKGNFPGRFSGRQFSNSRSEMNVSTLELGDSALYLCASSPEEGWGTDTQYFGPGTRLTVL.